The T cell receptor (beta chain) under discussion was sequenced for a study of early T cells in non-severe SARS-CoV-2 infection. Study summary: Bulk RNA isolated from unsorted whole blood underwent sequencing; chains were not paired.

There are 18 residues in the CDR3. From germline, CDR1 is MGHRA and CDR2 YSYEKL. V was pared by 0 bases and J by 3 bases, with 19 bases between. Whole-study findings and limits: Matching against VDJdb likely underestimated virus-specific expansions, favoring anti-spike CD8.

A remark on this clonotype: The antigen is not known.

Attachment of unique molecular identifiers to individual cDNA molecules was performed. Each CDR3 protein gets one entry after TCRdb re-called the 5' RACE reads with MiXCR. The sample consists of tens of thousands of distinct CDR3 sequences, around 12% of them appearing once. This specimen was whole blood, taken at baseline. The genes are TRBV4-1 and TRBJ2-3; D is perhaps TRBD2 (5 bases). The clonotype was recovered from an adult who was a healthcare worker with PCR-confirmed SARS-CoV-2 infection or an uninfected control (not recorded which). The donor label of this sample is uncertain. The CDR3 spells CASSQDPSGASRTDTQYF. As DNA, the CDR3 is TGCGCCAGCAGCCAAGACCCGAGCGGCGCAAGCCGAACAGATACGCAGTATTTT.